Below are 23 T cell receptor beta chains sequenced from a single sample in a study of blood T cells in healthy people across ages. The second PCR ran roughly 7 to 12 cycles with a sample-barcoded 5' primer and J-beta primers. Via MiXCR, TCRdb re-called the 5' RACE reads, giving one row per CDR3 protein. The table records roughly 1,300,000 distinct CDR3 sequences, almost 60% of them present only once. The specimen was blood. All receptors come from a young man in good health.

This clonotype turned up a few times. The rearrangement links TRBV4-1 to TRBJ2-4, with D perhaps being TRBD1 or TRBD2 (6 bases each). The J call may be faulty, since TRBJ2-7 better matches the DNA end. Germline V gives CDR1 MGHRA, CDR2 YSYEKL. This CDR3 contains 16 residues. CDR3 in DNA: TGCGCCAGCAGCCAGAAGAAGGGCAGGGGACTTTACGAGCAGTACTTC. Its protein product is CASSQKKGRGLYEQYF.

This clonotype was found once. The genes are TRBV12-3 or TRBV12-4 and TRBJ2-1, with TRBD2 matching over 11 bases. The CDR3 spans 14 residues. Unmatched junction bases numbered 11, after V lost 6 bases and J lost 13 bases. The CDR3 coding sequence is TGTGCCAGCAGCCCGGGACTAGCGGTCATGACCCAGTTCTTC. It is translated as CASSPGLAVMTQFF.

V and J are TRBV20-1 and TRBJ1-2; 7 bases agree with TRBD1. Germline CDR1 and CDR2: DFQATT and SNEGSKA (reference sequence). The CDR3 has 14 amino acids. Losses at the gene ends were 5 bases for V and 4 bases for J; bases not matched to a gene: 10. This chain's CDR3 is CSALRPWTGYGYTF. As DNA, the CDR3 is TGCAGTGCTCTAAGACCCTGGACAGGCTATGGCTACACCTTC.

The chain couples TRBV4-1 to TRBJ2-5, with 8 bases aligning to TRBD2. The CDR3 extends over 17 amino acids. V lost 3 bases to trimming and J lost 5 bases; unmatched junction nucleotides: 14. The germline V gene has CDR1 MGHRA and CDR2 YSYEKL. The CDR3 DNA is TGCGCCAGCAGCCATCCCTCCCAGGGGTCTAGCGGGGAGACCCAGTACTTC. It encodes CASSHPSQGSSGETQYF.

The rearrangement links TRBV3-1 to TRBJ2-7; 10 bases map to TRBD1. CDR3 length equals 16 residues. Trimming removed 5 bases from V and 0 bases from J; junction bases left unmatched: 7. CDR1 and CDR2 (germline): LGHDT, YNNKEL (reference sequence). CDR3 DNA sequence: TGTGCCAGCAGCTACCGGGACAGGGGTCACTCCTACGAGCAGTACTTC. It encodes CASSYRDRGHSYEQYF.

The chain combines TRBV10-3 with TRBJ1-2; a weak D match, TRBD1 (5 bases). This CDR3 region has 14 residues. Trimming removed 0 bases from V and 4 bases from J, with 9 bases in between. Looked up from germline, CDR1 is ENHRY and CDR2 is SYGVKD. The CDR3 region is CAISESGVGYGYTF. For the CDR3, the DNA is TGTGCCATCAGTGAGTCGGGGGTTGGCTATGGCTACACCTTC.

The V gene is TRBV6-1, the J gene TRBJ2-3; the D is unclear. The CDR3 spans 15 residues. V was cut by 7 bases and J by 3 bases, with 17 bases left in between. CDR1 MNHNS and CDR2 SASEGT come from the germline V gene. CDR3 sequence: CASIPGPWATDTQYF. The DNA for the CDR3 is TGTGCCAGCATTCCCGGTCCTTGGGCTACAGATACGCAGTATTTT.

The chain uses TRBV5-5 and TRBJ2-1; TRBD2 aligns across 10 bases. This CDR3 contains 16 residues. Germline-derived CDR1 and CDR2 are SGHKS and YYEKEE (reference sequence). The V segment lost 5 bases and the J segment 9 bases; nucleotides outside the gene matches: 14. CDR3 protein: CASRASFLAGASEQFF. The CDR3 DNA reads as TGTGCCAGCAGAGCTTCATTTCTAGCGGGGGCGAGTGAGCAGTTCTTC.

V and J are TRBV5-1 and TRBJ1-5; 8 nucleotides align to TRBD1. Germline V lookup: CDR1 SGHRS, CDR2 YFSETQ. Losses at the gene ends were 4 bases for V and 7 bases for J; bases not matched to a gene: 7. There are 14 residues in the CDR3. The CDR3 coding sequence is TGCGCCAGCAGCCCGAGACAGGGGATGCAGCCCCAGCATTTT. It translates to CASSPRQGMQPQHF.

This clonotype has a count of ten or more. An end of the junction does not agree with germline; a read error may underlie this. The V call is TRBV5-1, the J call TRBJ1-4; D gene unclear. The CDR3 is 14 amino acids. CDR1 is SGHRS, CDR2 YFSETQ, per germline. The DNA of the CDR3 is TGTGCCAGCAGCTTGGGTACAACTAATGAAAAACTGTTTTTT. It is translated as CASSLGTTNEKLFF.

The chain employs TRBV6-1 and TRBJ2-3; 8 positions match TRBD2. Germline V gene data show CDR1 as MNHNS and CDR2 as SASEGT. V was clipped by 3 bases and J by 1 base; unmatched bases: 0. The CDR3 contains 14 residues. CDR3 sequence (DNA): TGTGCCAGCAGTGAGGGACTAGGCACAGATACGCAGTATTTT. This gives the protein CASSEGLGTDTQYF.

This sequence joins TRBV25-1 and TRBJ2-5; a possible D gene is TRBD2 (5 bases). Trimming cost V 5 bases and J 13 bases, with 17 bases left between them. Germline CDR1 reads MGHDK; CDR2 reads SYGVNS. The CDR3 spans 12 residues. The CDR3 bases are TGTGCCAGCAGTTCTAGCCTTTACGAGCGGTACTTC. Its protein product is CASSSSLYERYF.

This sequence joins TRBV29-1 and TRBJ2-5; D not resolved. CDR1 is SQVTM and CDR2 is ANQGSEA in the germline V gene. The germline V and J ends were trimmed by 0 bases and 4 bases, with 6 bases remaining between them. The CDR3 is 12 amino acids. The CDR3 DNA follows: TGCAGCGTTGAAGATTTCGGAGAGACCCAGTACTTC. Amino acids: CSVEDFGETQYF. Based on the CDR3 plus reference TRBV29-1 and TRBJ2-5, the full variable domain is SAVISQKPSRDICQRGTSLTIQCQVDSQVTMMFWYRQQPGQSLTLIATANQGSEATYESGFVIDKFPISRPNLTFSTLTVSNMSPEDSSIYLCSVEDFGETQYFGPGTRLLVL.

The sample holds a few counts of this clonotype. V gene TRBV4-2 combines with J gene TRBJ2-7; TRBD1 aligns across 7 bases. From germline, CDR1 is LGHNA and CDR2 YNFKEQ. The CDR3 extends over 15 amino acids. The ends lost 3 bases at V and 2 bases at J; junction bases unmatched: 7. The CDR3 DNA sequence: TGTGCCAGCAGCCAGGGGGACAGCCCAACCTACGAGCAGTACTTC. This codes for CASSQGDSPTYEQYF.

As for this clonotype: A junction end diverges from the germline sequence, so it may reflect a read error. The V call is TRBV7-9, the J call TRBJ2-1; D possibly corresponds to TRBD2 (5 bases). The CDR3 extends over 11 amino acids. CDR1 SEHNR and CDR2 FQNEAQ come from the germline V gene (reference sequence). The CDR3 coding sequence is TGTGCCGGCAGCCTAGCCAATGAGCAGTTCTTC. Translation: CAGSLANEQFF.

This clonotype showed up just a few times. The rearrangement uses TRBV4-2 and TRBJ1-2, with D perhaps TRBD1 (5 bases). Deletions cut 6 bases from V and 4 bases from J, with 15 bases between. CDR3 length: 14 residues. Germline-derived CDR1 and CDR2 are LGHNA and YNFKEQ. CDR3 sequence (DNA): TGTGCCAGCAGTTTTCTCGGGGCTGCCTATGGCTACACCTTC. It is translated as CASSFLGAAYGYTF.

The chain couples TRBV5-1 to TRBJ2-1; 7 bases are a match to TRBD1. Per the germline V gene, CDR1 is SGHRS and CDR2 is YFSETQ. J lost 2 bases, V lost 0 bases, and 11 bases had no gene match. CDR3 length: 18 residues. The CDR3 reads CASSLGFLYRGTYNEQFF. CDR3 in DNA: TGCGCCAGCAGCTTGGGATTTTTATACAGGGGCACCTACAATGAGCAGTTCTTC.

This clonotype was recorded a few times. The chain uses TRBV20-1 and TRBJ2-4; D unclear. The V end lost 6 bases, the J end lost 0 bases, and 15 bases lay between the germline ends. The CDR3 spans 15 residues. Per the germline V gene, CDR1 is DFQATT and CDR2 is SNEGSKA (reference sequence). In DNA, the CDR3 is TGCAGTGCCCAGGCGGCATCAGGAGCCAAAAACATTCAGTACTTC. Translated, it gives CSAQAASGAKNIQYF.

The chain combines TRBV20-1 with TRBJ2-3; possibly TRBD1 for D (5 bases). V was trimmed by 3 bases and J by 1 base, leaving 8 bases between them. The CDR3 runs to 13 residues. CDR1 and CDR2 from the germline V gene are DFQATT and SNEGSKA (reference sequence). The CDR3 nucleotides are TGCAGTGCTAGGTTCAGGGGCACAGATACGCAGTATTTT. This translates into CSARFRGTDTQYF.

This clonotype was observed once. The chain is built from TRBV20-1 and TRBJ2-3, with D maybe TRBD1 (5 bases). V shed 7 bases and J shed 2 bases, with 16 bases lying between them. CDR1 DFQATT and CDR2 SNEGSKA come from the germline V gene (reference sequence). The CDR3 consists of 14 residues. The CDR3 DNA reads TGCAGTGGGGTCACAGGAGCAAACACAGATACGCAGTATTTT. Its protein product is CSGVTGANTDTQYF.

Points on this clonotype: One end of the junction varies from germline; a read error may be responsible. The chain has TRBV20-1 and TRBJ2-7, with unresolved D. The CDR3 is made up of 13 amino acids. From germline, CDR1 is DFQATT and CDR2 SNEGSKA (reference sequence). The CDR3 region has the DNA TGCAGTGCTAGAGATAGGGCCACCTACGGGCAGTACTTC. Translated, it gives CSARDRATYGQYF.

The J gene is TRBJ1-5, the V gene TRBV7-9; D is perhaps TRBD1 (5 bases). Germline V gene lookup returns CDR1 SEHNR and CDR2 FQNEAQ (reference sequence). The CDR3 is 15 residues long. Trimming cost V 1 base and J 3 bases, with 10 bases left between them. CDR3 in DNA: TGTGCCAGCAGCTTAGGGGACGGAAACAATCAGCCCCAGCATTTT. Residues: CASSLGDGNNQPQHF.

In this sample, this clonotype turned up a few times. The rearrangement joins TRBV4-2 to TRBJ2-1; unclear D gene. Germline V lookup: CDR1 LGHNA, CDR2 YNFKEQ. The V end lost 2 bases, the J end lost 8 bases, and 10 bases lay between the germline ends. The CDR3 has 13 residues. This CDR3 is CASSQIVYDEQFF. The CDR3 DNA reads as TGTGCCAGCAGCCAAATTGTATACGATGAGCAGTTCTTC.